This T cell receptor beta chain is from a study of response to subunit inactivated influenza vaccine. Whole-study findings and limits: Few new T cells, the authors suggested, are recruited by each seasonal influenza vaccination.

This clonotype was counted many times. Its antigen is undetermined. CDR1 LGHNA and CDR2 YNFKEQ come from the germline V gene. The CDR3 runs to 16 residues. J was trimmed by 2 bases and V by 5 bases; bases with no gene match: 5. TCRdb re-called the RT-PCR reads through MiXCR, storing one row per CDR3 protein. The repertoire holds 450,000 to 600,000 distinct CDR3 sequences, about 7.6% seen once, with 13% in the top ten. This TCR was sampled from a man between 50 and 69 years old who received an inactivated influenza vaccine. The source material was PBMCs from blood, sampled about 23 months after vaccination. The gene calls are TRBV4-2 and TRBJ2-7, with TRBD2 identical over 14 bases. CDR3 amino acids: CASSRTSGGTAYEQYF. CDR3 in DNA: TGTGCCAGCAGCAGGACTAGCGGGGGGACGGCCTACGAGCAGTACTTC.